The 24 T cell receptor beta chains below all came from one sample that was sequenced in a study of control samples from healthy donors and cancer patients. Repertoires were generated with immunoSEQ multiplex PCR, while TCRdb's copy carries only in-frame clones and drops some. The sample lists 190,000 or so clones, over 85% occurring once. Input material: blood. The receptors come from a man younger than 35 in good health.

This clone was recorded once. This chain joins TRBV6-5 and TRBJ1-2; possibly TRBD1 for D (6 bases). Germline V gene sequence: CDR1 MNHEY, CDR2 SVGAGI. There are 12 residues in the CDR3. V lost 5 bases and J 3 bases, leaving 7 bases between the germline ends. CDR3 DNA sequence: TGTGCCAGCAGTCCAGGGGACTATGGCTACACCTTC. Protein: CASSPGDYGYTF.

The chain joins TRBV24-1 to TRBJ1-5; a possible D gene is TRBD1 (5 bases). Deletions cut 2 bases from V and 3 bases from J, with 10 bases between. Germline CDR1 reads KGHDR; CDR2 reads SFDVKD. The CDR3 length is 15 residues. The CDR3 protein is CATSDSRVPNQPQHF. For the CDR3, the DNA is TGTGCCACCAGTGATTCCAGGGTGCCCAATCAGCCCCAGCATTTT.

J is TRBJ2-7 and V is TRBV30, with 7 bases fitting TRBD2. V lost 8 bases to trimming and J lost 0 bases; unmatched junction nucleotides: 7. The CDR3 contains 13 residues. Germline assignment: CDR1 GTSNPN and CDR2 SVGIG (reference sequence). In DNA form, the CDR3 reads TGTGCCGGCGGGGGTCTCGGCTCCTACGAGCAGTACTTC. It is translated as CAGGGLGSYEQYF.

This CDR3 is CAIPRTGAYEQYF. Here the CDR3 DNA reads TGTGCCATCCCGAGGACAGGGGCCTACGAGCAGTACTTC. The chain has TRBV2 and TRBJ2-7, with 9 bases fitting TRBD1. The CDR3 is made up of 13 amino acids. The trim removed 10 bases at V and 2 bases at J, leaving 6 bases unmatched. CDR1 SNHLY and CDR2 FYNNEI come from the germline V gene. Combining the CDR3 with reference TRBV2 and TRBJ2-7 gives the whole variable domain EPEVTQTPSHQVTQMGQEVILRCVPISNHLYFYWYRQILGQKVEFLVSFYNNEISEKSEIFDDQFSVERPDGSNFTLKIRSTKLEDSAMYFCAIPRTGAYEQYFGPGTRLTVT.

The CDR3: CASSPPITGELFF. In DNA form, the CDR3 reads TGTGCCAGCAGTCCCCCGATCACCGGGGAGCTGTTTTTT. The chain couples TRBV25-1 to TRBJ2-2; unclear D gene. Trimming pared 5 bases from V and 4 bases from J, leaving 8 bases between. Germline CDR1 MGHDK, CDR2 SYGVNS. This CDR3 region has 13 residues.

V usage is TRBV14 and J usage is TRBJ1-1; 9 bases map to TRBD1. Germline CDR1 SGHDN, CDR2 FVKESK. This CDR3 contains 14 residues. Unmatched junction bases numbered 11, after V lost 5 bases and J lost 10 bases. Written as DNA, the CDR3 is TGTGCCAGCAGCTCCGGACAGGGGAGTGTCGGAGCTTTCTTT. The encoded protein is CASSSGQGSVGAFF.

The V call is TRBV12-5, the J call TRBJ2-3; no reliable D call. Germline-derived CDR1 and CDR2 are LGHNT and FRNRAP. V gave up 3 bases and J gave up 2 bases, with 3 bases separating them. This CDR3 is 12 amino acids long. CDR3 loop: CASGLYTDTQYF. Here the CDR3 DNA reads TGTGCTAGTGGTTTATACACAGATACGCAGTATTTT.

V is TRBV5-6 and J is TRBJ2-3, with D maybe TRBD1 (6 bases). Germline CDR1 SGHDT, CDR2 YYEEEE. The CDR3 contains 19 residues. V was cut by 0 bases and J by 4 bases, with 24 bases left in between. CDR3 in amino acids: CASSLAESTGSSFPDTQYF. Written as DNA, the CDR3 is TGTGCCAGCAGCTTGGCCGAGTCGACAGGTTCATCTTTCCCAGATACGCAGTATTTT.

The genes are TRBV18 and TRBJ1-2; 9 nucleotides match TRBD1. V dropped 8 bases and J dropped 6; count of bases not matched to a gene: 7. This CDR3 region has 13 residues. Germline lookup yields CDR1 KGHSH and CDR2 LQKENI. CDR3 protein: CASTPGQGHGYTF. DNA of the CDR3: TGTGCCAGCACTCCGGGACAGGGACATGGCTACACCTTC. Full variable domain (missing parts from reference TRBV18 and TRBJ1-2): NAGVMQNPRHLVRRRGQEARLRCSPMKGHSHVYWYRQLPEEGLKFMVYLQKENIIDESGMPKERFSAEFPKEGPSILRIQQVVRGDSAAYFCASTPGQGHGYTFGSGTRLTVV.

The CDR3 loop reads CASSPGLRGRSYEQYF. CDR3 in DNA: TGTGCCAGCAGCCCAGGTCTGCGGGGCAGATCCTACGAGCAGTACTTC. The chain carries TRBV11-2 and TRBJ2-7; D may be TRBD2 (6 bases). This CDR3 spans 16 amino acids. Looked up from germline, CDR1 is SGHAT and CDR2 is FQNNGV. V gave up 5 bases and J gave up 1 base, with 18 bases separating them.

This clone was counted a single time. V usage is TRBV4-1 and J usage is TRBJ2-7; D gene unclear. Germline loops: CDR1 MGHRA, CDR2 YSYEKL. V lost 0 bases, J lost 1 base, and 7 bases lay in between. The CDR3 has 14 residues. The CDR3 region is CASSQDPVSYEQYF. DNA of the CDR3: TGCGCCAGCAGCCAAGATCCGGTATCCTACGAGCAGTACTTC.

The chain couples TRBV29-1 to TRBJ2-3, with 9 nucleotides matching TRBD1. The V gene end was trimmed by 3 bases and the J gene end by 0 bases; junction bases not matched to a gene: 4. The CDR3 spans 15 residues. Germline V gene lookup returns CDR1 SQVTM and CDR2 ANQGSEA. CDR3: CSVEGGQGSTDTQYF. The DNA for the CDR3 is TGCAGCGTTGAGGGAGGACAGGGGAGCACAGATACGCAGTATTTT.

The chain carries TRBV6-5 and TRBJ2-7; a weak D match, TRBD2 (5 bases). CDR3 size: 14 residues. V was cut by 11 bases and J by 0 bases, with 17 bases left in between. CDR1 MNHEY and CDR2 SVGAGI come from the germline V gene. CDR3 amino acids: CASRGQRISYEQYF. The DNA of the CDR3 is TGTGCCTCCCGAGGGCAGCGGATCTCCTACGAGCAGTACTTC.

This chain links TRBV5-1 with TRBJ2-3, with D uncertain. This CDR3 is 14 amino acids long. V lost 2 bases and J 0 bases, leaving 7 bases between the germline ends. CDR1 is SGHRS, CDR2 YFSETQ, per germline. The CDR3 spells CASSLRASTDTQYF. In nucleotides, the CDR3 is TGCGCCAGCAGCTTACGTGCTAGCACAGATACGCAGTATTTT.

The chain combines TRBV9 with TRBJ2-7; 7 nucleotides align to TRBD1. The CDR3 covers 14 residues. Germline CDR1 and CDR2: SGDLS and YYNGEE. CDR3 amino acids: CASSDGQADPPLGV. DNA for the CDR3: TGTGCCAGCAGCGACGGACAGGCGGATCCACCTCTTGGTGTC.

The CDR3, as DNA: TGCACCAGCAGCCAAGATGGTGATGGCGGGGGGGCTAAAGAGCAGTACTTC. This sequence encodes CTSSQDGDGGGAKEQYF. The J gene is TRBJ2-7, the V gene TRBV1; the DNA was not compared with TRBD2, the D call given in the table. TRBV1 is deemed a pseudogene. This CDR3 is built from 17 residues.

In this sample, this clone turned up a few times. This rearrangement joins TRBV25-1 to TRBJ2-3; the match to TRBD2 covers 10 bases. Germline V gene sequence: CDR1 MGHDK, CDR2 SYGVNS. J lost 1 base, V lost 6 bases, and 10 bases had no gene match. The CDR3 has 17 amino acids. The CDR3 coding sequence is TGTGCCAGCAGCGGACTTAGCGGGGGGAGCGGCACAGATACGCAGTATTTT. Translated, it gives CASSGLSGGSGTDTQYF.

V gene TRBV30 combines with J gene TRBJ1-2; D perhaps matches TRBD1 (5 bases). The CDR3 has 15 amino acids. CDR1 is GTSNPN and CDR2 is SVGIG in the germline V gene (reference sequence). V shed 2 bases and J shed 1 base, with 14 bases lying between them. CDR3 nucleotides: TGTGCCTGGAGTTTGTGGGGGAAGAATAACTATGGCTACACCTTC. It encodes CAWSLWGKNNYGYTF.

J is TRBJ1-6 and V is TRBV27; no definite D call. V lost 3 bases and J lost 6, with 6 bases in between. The CDR3 sequence is 13 residues long. Per the germline V gene, CDR1 is MNHEY and CDR2 is SMNVEV (reference sequence). This CDR3 reads CASSFQRNSPLHF. The CDR3 nucleotides are TGTGCCAGCAGTTTCCAGCGTAATTCACCCCTCCACTTT.

The V and J genes are TRBV3-1 (or the pseudogene TRBV3-2) and TRBJ1-2; 10 bases agree with TRBD1. Germline values: CDR1 LGHDT, CDR2 YNNKEL (reference sequence). J lost 8 bases, V lost 3 bases, and 12 bases had no gene match. This CDR3 region has 16 residues. CDR3 in amino acids: CASSQRETGGAGGYTF. The CDR3 nucleotides read TGTGCCAGCAGCCAGCGTGAGACAGGGGGCGCCGGGGGCTACACCTTC.

J is TRBJ2-5 and V is TRBV15; TRBD1 matches 10 bases. CDR3 size: 16 residues. Germline-derived CDR1 and CDR2 are LNHNV and YYDKDF (reference sequence). After removal of 2 bases from V and 5 bases from J, the junction contained 8 bases not matched to a gene. CDR3 nucleotides: TGTGCCACCAGCAGACGACAGGGGGCGTTAAGGGAGACCCAGTACTTC. Translated, it gives CATSRRQGALRETQYF.

This chain links TRBV6-1 with TRBJ1-2; D perhaps matches TRBD1 (6 bases). The V end was cut by 2 bases, the J end by 7 bases, with 14 bases between. CDR1 is MNHNS, CDR2 SASEGT, per germline. This CDR3 region has 14 residues. In DNA form, the CDR3 reads TGTGCCAGCAGTGAAAGTTCAGGGGCCCGTGGCTACACCTTC. It encodes CASSESSGARGYTF.

The CDR3 reads CATSDSQGQETQYF. In DNA form, the CDR3 reads TGTGCCACCAGTGATTCACAGGGACAGGAGACCCAGTACTTC. The genes are TRBV24-1 and TRBJ2-5, with TRBD1 matching over 7 bases. J was trimmed by 5 bases and V by 2 bases; bases with no gene match: 4. Germline CDR1 KGHDR, CDR2 SFDVKD. This CDR3 contains 14 residues.

The J gene is TRBJ2-3, the V gene TRBV18; possibly TRBD2 for D (6 bases). The V end lost 2 bases, the J end lost 2 bases, and 14 bases lay between the germline ends. The CDR3 length is 16 residues. The germline V gene has CDR1 KGHSH and CDR2 LQKENI. CDR3 protein: CASSPTGSGYTDTQYF. CDR3 nucleotide sequence: TGTGCCAGCTCACCAACGGGGAGCGGGTACACAGATACGCAGTATTTT.